A selection of T cell receptor beta chains follows, all from one sample in a study of T-cell reconstitution after alpha-beta-depleted transplantation in children. MiXCR, applied by TCRdb to the PCR reads, yields one record per CDR3 protein. Of tens of thousands of distinct CDR3 sequences listed, about 7% are singletons. The material sequenced was PBMCs from the stem cell graft donor, taken from the stem cell graft. These receptors all come from a human donor who donated a stem cell graft to a child with acute lymphoblastic leukemia. The CDR3 runs from the conserved cysteine through the conserved F or W. Each record gives: D gene, clone size, V gene, J gene, CDR3 DNA, CDR3 protein. The D gene is left open where the match is weak. A clone size is listed for some rows: how often the clone was seen (once, few, many), or a class if it is expanded.

>NA|NA|TRBV11-1|TRBJ2-1
TGTGCCAGCAGCCCGAGACAGAGAGCCTATAATGAGCAGTTCTTC
CASSPRQRAYNEQFF
>TRBD1|few|TRBV24-1|TRBJ2-3
TGTGCCACCAGTGATCACGACAGGGCAATCTTCACAGATACGCAGTATTTT
CATSDHDRAIFTDTQYF
>NA|many|TRBV27|TRBJ1-6
TGTGCCAGCAGTGACCCAGTGCTACACTCACCCCTCCACTTT
CASSDPVLHSPLHF
>NA|many|TRBV5-1|TRBJ1-3
TGCGCCAGCAGCGAGCGGGGTATCTCTGGAAACACCATATATTTT
CASSERGISGNTIYF
>NA|many|TRBV9|TRBJ2-3
TGTGCCAGCAGCGTAGTCCCGTTAGGGGGAGGTCCAGATACGCAGTATTTT
CASSVVPLGGGPDTQYF
>NA|few|TRBV11-3|TRBJ2-1
TGTGCCAGCAGTACCGGGAACGATGAGCAGTTCTTC
CASSTGNDEQFF
>TRBD2|many|TRBV5-1|TRBJ2-4
TGCGCCAGCAGCTTGAGACTAGCGGGAGGGCTTAGCAAAAACATTCAGTACTTC
CASSLRLAGGLSKNIQYF
>NA|few|TRBV6-2/TRBV6-3|TRBJ2-1
TGTGCCAGCAGTTACTTGGGGTGGGGGGCGTCACACAATGAGCAGTTCTTC
CASSYLGWGASHNEQFF
>NA|many|TRBV5-4|TRBJ1-2
TGTGCCAGCAGCTTAGGGGGGTTCAACTATGGCTACACCTTC
CASSLGGFNYGYTF
>NA|NA|TRBV20-1|TRBJ1-1
TGCAGTGGATCCATGAACACTGAAGCTTTCTTT
CSGSMNTEAFF
>NA|many|TRBV12-3/TRBV12-4|TRBJ1-4
TGTGCCAGCAGTTTCACCCGACCGTCTAATGAAAAACTGTTTTTT
CASSFTRPSNEKLFF
>NA|many|TRBV19|TRBJ1-5
TGTGCCAGTAGTCCGACAGCCTATCAGCCCCAGCATTTT
CASSPTAYQPQHF
>TRBD2|many|TRBV4-1|TRBJ2-2
TGCGCCAGCAGCCAGACAGCGGGAGCGGGCACCGGGGAGCTGTTTTTT
CASSQTAGAGTGELFF
>NA|many|TRBV29-1|TRBJ1-2
TGCAGCGTTGAGGACAGAAACTATGGCTACACCTTC
CSVEDRNYGYTF
>TRBD1|many|TRBV7-9|TRBJ2-7
TGTGCCAGCAGCTCCCCAGGGGGACAGGGGGCTCTCGAGCAGTACTTC
CASSSPGGQGALEQYF
>NA|NA|TRBV29-1|TRBJ1-4
TGCAGCGTATCCTCCGGGACATCAAAACTGTTTTTT
CSVSSGTSKLFF
>NA|many|TRBV12-3/TRBV12-4|TRBJ1-2
TGTGCCAGCAGTTTAAGCCGGGTGAGGCGGGGCTACACCTTC
CASSLSRVRRGYTF
>NA|many|TRBV7-6|TRBJ1-4
TGTGCCAGCAGCTTCGAGAATGAAAAACTGTTTTTT
CASSFENEKLFF
>TRBD1|many|TRBV20-1|TRBJ1-5
TGCAGTGCTAGATGGGGACAGGGGGCGGCCCAGCCCCAGCATTTT
CSARWGQGAAQPQHF
>NA|many|TRBV29-1|TRBJ1-1
TGCAGCGGGGGGACATCCTCGAACACTGAAGCTTTCTTT
CSGGTSSNTEAFF
>TRBD1|many|TRBV29-1|TRBJ2-5
TGCAGCGTTGCGGAGCGAGGGGGCGGCGAGACCCAGTACTTC
CSVAERGGGETQYF
>TRBD1|many|TRBV10-3|TRBJ2-7
TGTGCCATCAGTCAAGAGACAGGGATCCTCTACTACCGCTACGAGCAGTACTTC
CAISQETGILYYRYEQYF
>NA|NA|TRBV5-6|TRBJ1-1
TGTGCCAGCAGCCCTGGTTTTGGGGGCTACACTGAAGCTTTCTTT
CASSPGFGGYTEAFF
>NA|NA|TRBV7-1|TRBJ2-3
TGTGCCATGGGCCCCGCGCTCCGGTGCGGGACAGATACGCAGTATTTT
CAMGPALRCGTDTQYF
>TRBD1|many|TRBV7-6|TRBJ2-3
TGTGCCAGCAGCTTAAGGACAGGGGGCTTTGCAGATACGCAGTATTTT
CASSLRTGGFADTQYF
>NA|many|TRBV9|TRBJ2-7
TGTGCCAGCAGCGTAGGACAGGATTCCTACGAGCAGTACTTC
CASSVGQDSYEQYF
>NA|many|TRBV20-1|TRBJ1-5
TGCAGTGCCAGGGGCCCGGGGACTCAGCCCCAGCATTTT
CSARGPGTQPQHF
>NA|many|TRBV7-2|TRBJ1-5
TGTGCCAGCAGCTTAGTGGGGGTGAGCAATCAGCCCCAGCATTTT
CASSLVGVSNQPQHF
>NA|many|TRBV29-1|TRBJ1-2
TGCAGCGTTGAAGGAGGGCAGCCTTACTATGGCTACACCTTC
CSVEGGQPYYGYTF